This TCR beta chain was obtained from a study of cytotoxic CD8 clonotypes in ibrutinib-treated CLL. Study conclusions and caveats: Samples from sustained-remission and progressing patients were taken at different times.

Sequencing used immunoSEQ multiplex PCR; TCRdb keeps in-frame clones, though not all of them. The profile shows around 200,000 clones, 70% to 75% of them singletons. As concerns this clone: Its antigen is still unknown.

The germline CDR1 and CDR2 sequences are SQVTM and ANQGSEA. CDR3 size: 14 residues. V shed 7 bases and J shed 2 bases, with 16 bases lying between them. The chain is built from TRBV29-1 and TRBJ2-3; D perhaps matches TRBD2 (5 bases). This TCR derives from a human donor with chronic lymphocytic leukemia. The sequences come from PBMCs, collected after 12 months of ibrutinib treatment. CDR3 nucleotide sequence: TGCAGCGCCGCGACTATGGGGATCACAGATACGCAGTATTTT. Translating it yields CSAATMGITDTQYF.